This T cell receptor beta chain was retrieved from a study of persistence of HIV-infected CD4 T cells (dated by TCRdb to 2020 to 2021). Background for the entire study: CMV- and HIV-1 Gag-responding CD4+ T cells were isolated from ART-treated individuals so that antigen-driven clonal expansion of HIV-1-infected cells could be examined. Suppressive ART had been received by participants for a median of about eight years. Apart from two participants who underwent leukapheresis at a single time point, peripheral blood samples of up to about 180 mL were collected from participants at multiple time points. The clonality of all cells in each sorted population was measured by TCRbeta sequencing, and the clonality of infected cells was measured by proviral sequencing. The TCR cluster analysis across participants included 8 or 9 participants for CMV and 6 or 7 participants for Gag. The paper's findings and limits, for the study overall: A correlation was observed between TCR oligoclonality and proviral oligoclonality within the same sorted populations. Bulk TCR analyses could not be restricted to the rare CMV-responding cells that actually carried HIV-1 proviruses. Antigen-responding cells were enriched for expanded CDR3beta sequences that were degenerate, which suggests that CD4+ responses to CMV and Gag underwent convergent selection. Significantly lower TCRbeta richness was observed in CMV- and Gag-responding cells than in anti-CD3/anti-CD28-responding cells, and higher oligoclonality was observed in CMV-responding cells than in CD3/CD28-stimulated and Gag-responding cells. Only a small number of individuals took part in the study, and only a limited range of antigens was tested.

The immunoSEQ hsTCRB assay version 4, run in survey mode, was used to sequence TCRbeta repertoires from genomic DNA. Genomic DNA was diluted to 8 to 10 ng/uL, using up to roughly 1 ug per sample for TCRbeta sequencing. On the authors' methods: TCRbeta data were analyzed in ImmunoSeq Analyzer 3.0, with diversity computed on productive nucleotide rearrangements. The improved Chao index was used to estimate lower-bound TCR diversity, and the Gini coefficient was used to estimate clonality using the Immunarch R package. Different nucleotide rearrangements encoding the same CDR3beta amino acid sequence were counted as distinct clonotypes. Differential abundance analysis identified TCRbeta sequences significantly enriched in antigen-responding cells relative to anti-CD3/anti-CD28-activated cells. GLIPH2 grouped TCRs by predicted peptide-MHC specificity, both within each participant and across combined participant data sets. The table was pulled from immuneACCESS by TCRdb, which kept in-frame rearrangements only. Such tables lose some clones; where checked, under half of the loss comes from unresolved V genes, and the rest has no known cause. V and J calls and clone size are those listed in that table; D and trimming were worked out from the DNA. Within this sample are about 40,000 clones, with around 78% of them counted one time only. The biggest ten clones account for more than 13% of the sample.

From the germline V gene (reference sequence), CDR1 is DFQATT and CDR2 is SNEGSKA. V sheds 5 bases and J sheds 8 bases, leaving 9 bases between their ends. CDR3 length: 10 amino acids, cysteine to phenylalanine. Left in the record is the CDR3 DNA by itself, 30 bases read in frame from the first base. A remark on this clone: The antigen it recognizes is unknown. Base qualities are not provided; no much larger clone lies one nucleotide away.

The treatment or condition tag for this specimen amounts to: suppressive antiretroviral therapy. A pool of overlapping 15-mer peptides from HIV-1 Gag, at 0.85 to 1 ug per peptide per mL, was used to stimulate the cells. Memory populations depleted of antigen-responding cells were obtained by sorting nonresponding CD40L-negative CD69-negative CD45RO-high memory CD4+ T cells. Participants were HIV-1-infected adults who started suppressive ART during chronic infection. Plasma HIV-1 RNA had been undetectable (below 50 copies/mL) in participants for at least 4 years. To be included, a participant needed positive CMV serology and a CD4+ T cell count above 400 cells/uL. Before stimulation, PBMCs were isolated using density centrifugation and depleted of CD8+ T cells. For around 18 hours, CD8-depleted PBMCs were stimulated with anti-CD28/CD49d costimulation, a CD40-blocking antibody, and enfuvirtide, which was added to prevent new infections. Cell sorting was performed on a Beckman Coulter MoFlo Legacy or XDP sorter, and dead cells were excluded with propidium iodide. Genomic DNA was extracted using the QIAamp DNA Mini Kit for samples with more than one million cells and using the Quick-DNA Microprep Kit for all other samples.

The chain is made from TRBV20-1 and TRBJ1-2; TRBD1 could be the D gene, as 5 bases match. The material sequenced was CD4+ T cells sorted from PBMCs after approximately 20-hour stimulation, taken from a patient who received antiretroviral therapy. In light of the paper, this sample's cell subset or site label describes: CD40L-CD69- CD45RO-high memory CD4 T cells not responding to Gag peptides. This TCR derives from an adult man with HIV who was CMV-seropositive. CDR3 protein: CSARRDGYTF. DNA sequence: TGCAGTGCTCGCAGGGACGGCTACACCTTC.